This T cell receptor (beta chain) was identified during a study of blood T cell repertoires in COVID-19 (dated by TCRdb to 2018 to 2020). Turning to the overall study: The collaborator samples originated in the United States, Italy and Spain and spanned the acute and convalescent phases of COVID-19. The material from the prospective study consisted of cDNA or gDNA derived from T cells, B-cell-depleted T cells, or PBMCs. Subjects who had been exposed to COVID-19, were actively infected with it, or had recovered from it provided the deeply sampled blood TCRbeta repertoires that made up the dataset. The repertoires were released in a freely available public database intended as a resource for research on the immune response to SARS-CoV-2. The samples were drawn from two sources: the first 160 participants of the ongoing ImmuneRACE study, and 950 to 1,500 subjects contributed by 6 global collaborators. Nearly every sample came with metadata listing a de-identified subject ID, COVID-19 status, age in years and sex. HLA class I and class II types, where available, came from metadata supplied by the sample provider rather than from assay-based typing.

The germline V gene (reference sequence) sets CDR1 to LNHDA and CDR2 to SQIVND. Deletion took 8 bases off V and 0 bases off J, with a span of 14 bases between the germline ends. There are 14 amino acids in the CDR3, from cysteine to phenylalanine inclusive. Left in the record is the CDR3 DNA by itself, 42 bases read in frame from the first base. Findings and caveats that apply to the study as a whole: The quantity of clinical and demographic metadata differed by source and by participant and was supplied without curation.

TCRbeta CDR3 regions were amplified from genomic DNA using the immunoSEQ Assay, a bias-controlled multiplex PCR. The paper's data handling went like this. Within the assay, amplification of reference gene primers was used to estimate how many nucleated cells each sample contained. Sequence reads were collapsed and filtered to measure the absolute abundance of every unique TCRbeta CDR3 rearrangement. Productive Simpson clonality was computed per sample as the square root of Simpson's diversity index over productive rearrangements. TCRdb took this table from immuneACCESS and kept in-frame rearrangements with V and J called. Such tables lack part of the clones; where checked against another copy, unresolved V genes explain under half of the gap, and the rest is unexplained. The V and J calls and clone size were taken over from that table, and D and trimming were inferred from the DNA. The sample table holds about 140,000 clones, of which around 87% were seen once. The ten largest account for about 4.3% of the sample.

Remarks on this clone: The antigen it recognizes is unknown. Qualities for individual bases were not recorded, and no much larger clone is one base off.

Whole blood was collected in K2EDTA tubes by collaborating institutions according to the institutions' own protocols. For TCRbeta analysis, collaborator samples were shipped as frozen whole blood, as isolated PBMCs, or as DNA extracted from either sample type. The sequence is built from TRBV19 and TRBJ2-7; perhaps TRBD2 is the D gene, with 6 bases matching. The source is a middle-aged woman with acute or convalescent COVID-19. The sample was peripheral blood. The DNA sequence is given as TGTGCCAGTCGGCGATGGGGGGACTCCTACGAGCAGTACTTC. This sequence encodes CASRRWGDSYEQYF.